These T cell receptor beta chains were read from a single sample in a study of Graves' ophthalmopathy and Graves' hyperthyroidism. TCRdb processed the multiplex PCR reads anew with MiXCR; each CDR3 protein has one entry. The table lists 150,000 to 200,000 distinct CDR3 sequences, 35% to 50% of them singletons. The sample consisted of peripheral blood. These receptors were collected from a man in his thirties or forties with Graves' ophthalmopathy. Each CDR3 is given with its conserved first and last residue. Fields, in order: J gene, clone size, D gene, V gene, CDR3 protein, CDR3 DNA. The D gene is left open where the match is weak. Clone size is stated in some rows and not others, as once, few, many or a class when expanded.

TRBJ1-5,many,NA,TRBV6-2/TRBV6-3,CASRSDRVNRPQHF,TGTGCCAGCAGATCCGACCGGGTCAATCGGCCCCAGCATTTT
TRBJ2-4,few,NA,TRBV6-5,CASSSTNIKAKNIQYF,TGTGCCAGCAGTTCGACTAATATTAAGGCCAAAAACATTCAGTACTTC
TRBJ1-3,many,NA,TRBV6-1,CASRKGGTTGNTIYF,TGTGCCAGCAGGAAGGGGGGGACAACTGGAAACACCATATATTTT
TRBJ2-7,many,NA,TRBV19,CASSKDGPFEQYF,TGTGCCAGTAGTAAGGACGGACCCTTCGAGCAGTACTTC
TRBJ2-5,NA,NA,TRBV6-2/TRBV6-3,CASSYQTGGRETQYF,TGTGCCAGCAGTTACCAGACAGGCGGCAGAGAGACCCAGTACTTC
TRBJ1-2,few,NA,TRBV7-2,CASSLALGAQVVGYTF,TGTGCCAGCAGCTTAGCGCTAGGGGCGCAGGTCGTTGGCTACACCTTC
TRBJ2-7,many,NA,TRBV6-1,CASSDLGAGAYEQYF,TGTGCCAGCAGTGATTTGGGGGCAGGGGCCTACGAGCAGTACTTC
TRBJ2-2,many,TRBD2,TRBV28,CASRDSRGVTGELFF,TGTGCCAGCAGGGACTCTCGGGGGGTTACCGGGGAGCTGTTTTTT
TRBJ1-2,many,TRBD1,TRBV27,CASSPDRGSGGYTF,TGTGCCAGCAGTCCAGACAGGGGATCGGGTGGCTACACCTTC
TRBJ1-5,NA,NA,TRBV7-2,CASSSREGSNQPQHF,TGTGCCAGCAGCTCCCGTGAAGGGAGCAATCAGCCCCAGCATTTT
TRBJ2-7,many,TRBD1,TRBV30,CAWSWTGGYEQYF,TGTGCCTGGAGCTGGACAGGGGGGTACGAGCAGTACTTC
TRBJ1-3,NA,NA,TRBV12-3/TRBV12-4,CASRLGRGGNTIYF,TGTGCCAGCAGGCTAGGAAGAGGTGGAAACACCATATATTTT
TRBJ2-7,NA,NA,TRBV6-2/TRBV6-3,CASSLQGSGYEQYF,TGTGCCAGCAGTCTACAGGGATCAGGATATGAGCAGTACTTC
TRBJ1-1,many,NA,TRBV10-3,CATKDLGTEAFF,TGTGCCACCAAGGACCTGGGCACTGAAGCTTTCTTT
TRBJ2-2,many,TRBD2,TRBV28,CASSLAGGQTGELFF,TGTGCCAGCAGTCTAGCGGGAGGGCAAACTGGGGAGCTGTTTTTT
TRBJ1-2,NA,TRBD1,TRBV7-2,CASSAQTGGRYGYTF,TGTGCCAGCAGCGCCCAGACAGGGGGCCGGTATGGCTACACCTTC
TRBJ2-3,many,TRBD2,TRBV6-2/TRBV6-3,CASSYTSSGSTDTQYF,TGTGCCAGCAGTTACACGTCTAGCGGGAGCACAGATACGCAGTATTTT
TRBJ1-1,NA,NA,TRBV6-2/TRBV6-3,CASSYLLTGNTEAFF,TGTGCCAGCAGTTACTTATTGACGGGGAACACTGAAGCTTTCTTT
TRBJ2-2,many,TRBD2,TRBV2,CASRTSGTFEKLFF,TGTGCCAGCAGGACTAGCGGGACCTTTGAGAAGCTGTTTTTT
TRBJ2-7,few,NA,TRBV6-2/TRBV6-3,CASSPARTGRTNYEQYF,TGTGCCAGCAGCCCCGCTCGTACCGGACGGACCAACTACGAGCAGTACTTC
TRBJ1-5,NA,NA,TRBV4-2,CASSQGLGSNQPQHF,TGTGCCAGCAGCCAAGGACTGGGTAGCAATCAGCCCCAGCATTTT
TRBJ2-2,many,NA,TRBV7-2,CASSFDGTGELFF,TGTGCCAGCAGCTTCGACGGCACCGGGGAGCTGTTTTTT
TRBJ2-6,NA,NA,TRBV24-1,CATSDTRVAGANVLTF,TGTGCCACCAGTGATACCAGGGTTGCAGGGGCCAACGTCCTGACTTTC
TRBJ2-2,NA,TRBD2,TRBV24-1,CATSDLRASGRNTGELFF,TGTGCCACCAGTGATTTGCGAGCTAGCGGGAGGAACACCGGGGAGCTGTTTTTT
TRBJ1-3,many,NA,TRBV18,CASSPWTENTIYF,TGTGCCAGCTCACCGTGGACCGAAAACACCATATATTTT
TRBJ2-2,many,TRBD1,TRBV12-3/TRBV12-4,CASSFSGGNTGELFF,TGTGCCAGCAGTTTTTCAGGGGGCAACACCGGGGAGCTGTTTTTT
TRBJ1-1,many,NA,TRBV20-1,CSASPPAGMAFF,TGCAGTGCTAGTCCCCCGGCAGGGATGGCTTTCTTT
TRBJ2-7,once,NA,TRBV28,CASSPPAPRLYEQYF,TGTGCCAGCAGTCCCCCGGCCCCGCGTCTCTACGAGCAGTACTTC
TRBJ1-1,NA,NA,TRBV6-1,CASSEGTLGAFF,TGTGCCAGCAGTGAAGGGACCTTGGGAGCTTTCTTT
TRBJ2-7,many,NA,TRBV15,CATSRDMSSYEQYF,TGTGCCACCAGCAGAGATATGAGCTCCTACGAGCAGTACTTC
TRBJ2-7,many,TRBD1,TRBV6-2/TRBV6-3,CASNLAGTGAGEQYF,TGTGCCAGCAATTTAGCCGGGACAGGGGCTGGGGAGCAGTACTTC
TRBJ2-2,NA,NA,TRBV6-2/TRBV6-3,CASSTQWAGELFF,TGTGCCAGCAGCACACAATGGGCCGGGGAGCTGTTTTTT
TRBJ2-5,many,TRBD2,TRBV28,CASSWSTSGQETQYF,TGTGCCAGCAGTTGGTCGACTAGCGGTCAAGAGACCCAGTACTTC